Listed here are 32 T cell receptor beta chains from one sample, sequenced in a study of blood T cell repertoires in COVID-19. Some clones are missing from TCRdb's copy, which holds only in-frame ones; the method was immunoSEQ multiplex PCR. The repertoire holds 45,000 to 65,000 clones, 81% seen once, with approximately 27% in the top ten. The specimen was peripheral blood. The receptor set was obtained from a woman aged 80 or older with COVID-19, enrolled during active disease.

CDR3 nucleotide sequence: TGTGCCAGCAGAGTCACAGGGGTCCCCTACAATGAGCAGTTCTTC. This translates into CASRVTGVPYNEQFF. The chain employs TRBV5-8 and TRBJ2-1; 7 bases agree with TRBD1. CDR1 is SGHTS and CDR2 is YDEGEE in the germline V gene. The CDR3 contains 15 residues. V lost 5 bases to trimming and J lost 2 bases; unmatched junction nucleotides: 7.

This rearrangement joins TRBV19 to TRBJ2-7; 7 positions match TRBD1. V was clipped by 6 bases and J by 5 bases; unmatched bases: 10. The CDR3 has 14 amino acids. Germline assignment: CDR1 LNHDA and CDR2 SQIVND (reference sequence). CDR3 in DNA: TGTGCCAGTAGCTGGACAGGAGGAGTTGACGAGCAGTACTTC. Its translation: CASSWTGGVDEQYF.

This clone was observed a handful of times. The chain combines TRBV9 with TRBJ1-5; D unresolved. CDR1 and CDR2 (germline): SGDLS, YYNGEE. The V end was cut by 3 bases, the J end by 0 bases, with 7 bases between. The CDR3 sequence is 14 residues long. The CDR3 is CASSALGSNQPQHF. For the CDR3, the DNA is TGTGCCAGCAGCGCCCTCGGTAGCAATCAGCCCCAGCATTTT.

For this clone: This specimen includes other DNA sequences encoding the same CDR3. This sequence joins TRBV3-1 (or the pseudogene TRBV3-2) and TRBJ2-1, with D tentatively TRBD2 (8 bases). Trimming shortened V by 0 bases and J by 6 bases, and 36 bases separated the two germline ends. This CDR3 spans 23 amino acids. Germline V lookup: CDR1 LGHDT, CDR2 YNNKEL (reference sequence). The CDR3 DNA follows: TGTGCCAGCAGCCAAGAGGGCATGTCGGGAGGGGGCGGTCCCCCCCTAAACGGCAATGAGCAGTTCTTC. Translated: CASSQEGMSGGGGPPLNGNEQFF.

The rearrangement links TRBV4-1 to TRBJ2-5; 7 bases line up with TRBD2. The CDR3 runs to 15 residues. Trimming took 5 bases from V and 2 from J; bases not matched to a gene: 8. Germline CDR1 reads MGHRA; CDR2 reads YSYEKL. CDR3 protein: CASSSLLAIQETQYF. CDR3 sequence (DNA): TGCGCCAGCAGCTCATTACTAGCGATACAAGAGACCCAGTACTTC.

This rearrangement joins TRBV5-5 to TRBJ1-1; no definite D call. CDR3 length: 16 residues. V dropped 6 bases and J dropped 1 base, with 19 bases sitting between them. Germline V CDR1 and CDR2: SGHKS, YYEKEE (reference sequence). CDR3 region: CASTTAGGHPNTEAFF. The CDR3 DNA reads TGTGCCAGCACCACCGCCGGCGGGCATCCGAACACTGAAGCTTTCTTT. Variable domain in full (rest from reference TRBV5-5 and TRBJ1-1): DAGVTQSPTHLIKTRGQQVTLRCSPISGHKSVSWYQQVLGQGPQFIFQYYEKEERGRGNFPDRFSARQFPNYSSELNVNALLLGDSALYLCASTTAGGHPNTEAFFGQGTRLTVV.

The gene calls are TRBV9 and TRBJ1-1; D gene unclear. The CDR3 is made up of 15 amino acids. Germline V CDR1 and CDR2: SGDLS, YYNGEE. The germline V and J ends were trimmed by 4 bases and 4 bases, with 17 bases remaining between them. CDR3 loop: CASSTARTTPTEAFF. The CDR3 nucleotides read TGTGCCAGCAGCACGGCAAGAACGACACCCACTGAAGCTTTCTTT.

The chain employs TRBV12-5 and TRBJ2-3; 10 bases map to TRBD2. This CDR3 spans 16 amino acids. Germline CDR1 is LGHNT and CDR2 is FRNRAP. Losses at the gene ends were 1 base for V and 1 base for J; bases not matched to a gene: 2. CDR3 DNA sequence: TGTGCTAGTGGTTTGGGGACTAGCGGACGCACAGATACGCAGTATTTT. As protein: CASGLGTSGRTDTQYF.

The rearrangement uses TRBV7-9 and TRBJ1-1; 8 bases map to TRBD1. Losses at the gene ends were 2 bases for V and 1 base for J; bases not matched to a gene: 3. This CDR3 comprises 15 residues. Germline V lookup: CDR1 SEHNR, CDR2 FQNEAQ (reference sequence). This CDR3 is CASSLRQGTNTEAFF. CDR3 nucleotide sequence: TGTGCCAGCAGCTTACGACAGGGGACGAACACTGAAGCTTTCTTT.

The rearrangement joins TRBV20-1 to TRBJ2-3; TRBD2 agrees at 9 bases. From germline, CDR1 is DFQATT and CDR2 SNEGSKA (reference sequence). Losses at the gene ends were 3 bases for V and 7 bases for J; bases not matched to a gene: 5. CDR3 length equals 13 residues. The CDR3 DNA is TGCAGTGCTAGTCCGCTAGCGGGGAATACGCAGTATTTT. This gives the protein CSASPLAGNTQYF.

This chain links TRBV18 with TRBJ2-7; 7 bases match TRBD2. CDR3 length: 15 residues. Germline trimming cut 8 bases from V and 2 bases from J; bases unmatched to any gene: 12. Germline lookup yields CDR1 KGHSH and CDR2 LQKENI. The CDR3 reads CASRRDYTYAYEQYF. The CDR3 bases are TGTGCCAGCAGAAGGGACTACACTTACGCCTACGAGCAGTACTTC.

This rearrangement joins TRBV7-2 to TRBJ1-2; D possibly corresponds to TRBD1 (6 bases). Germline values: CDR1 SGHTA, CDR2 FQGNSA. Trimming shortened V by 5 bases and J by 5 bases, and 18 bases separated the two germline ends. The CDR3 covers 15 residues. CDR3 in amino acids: CASSTREQGLYGYTF. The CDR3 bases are TGTGCCAGCAGCACCCGAGAACAGGGCCTGTATGGCTACACCTTC.

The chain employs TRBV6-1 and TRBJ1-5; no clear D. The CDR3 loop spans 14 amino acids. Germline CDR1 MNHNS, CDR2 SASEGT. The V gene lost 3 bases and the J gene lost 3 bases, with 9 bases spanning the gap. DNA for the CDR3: TGTGCCAGCAGTGATGGCAGTTACAATCAGCCCCAGCATTTT. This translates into CASSDGSYNQPQHF.

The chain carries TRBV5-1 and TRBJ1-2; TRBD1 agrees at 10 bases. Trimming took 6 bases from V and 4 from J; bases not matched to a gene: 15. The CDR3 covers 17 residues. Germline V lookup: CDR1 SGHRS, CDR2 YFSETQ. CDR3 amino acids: CASNTLATGGNGYGYTF. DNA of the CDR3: TGCGCCAGCAATACCCTCGCGACAGGGGGCAATGGCTATGGCTACACCTTC. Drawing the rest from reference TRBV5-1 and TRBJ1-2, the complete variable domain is KAGVTQTPRYLIKTRGQQVTLSCSPISGHRSVSWYQQTPGQGLQFLFEYFSETQRNKGNFPGRFSGRQFSNSRSEMNVSTLELGDSALYLCASNTLATGGNGYGYTFGSGTRLTVV.

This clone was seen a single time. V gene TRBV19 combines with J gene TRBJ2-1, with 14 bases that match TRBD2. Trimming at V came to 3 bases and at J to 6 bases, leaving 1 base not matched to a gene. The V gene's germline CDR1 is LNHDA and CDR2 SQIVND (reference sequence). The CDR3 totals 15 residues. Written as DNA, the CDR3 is TGTGCCAGTAGTATGGGGACTAGCGGGAGCAATGAGCAGTTCTTC. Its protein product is CASSMGTSGSNEQFF.

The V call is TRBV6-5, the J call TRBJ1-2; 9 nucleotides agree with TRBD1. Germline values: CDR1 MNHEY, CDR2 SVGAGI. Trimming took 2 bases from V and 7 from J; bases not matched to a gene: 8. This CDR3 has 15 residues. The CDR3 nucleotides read TGTGCCAGCAGTTACGAAACAGGGGGCAGGAGTGGCTACACCTTC. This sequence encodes CASSYETGGRSGYTF.

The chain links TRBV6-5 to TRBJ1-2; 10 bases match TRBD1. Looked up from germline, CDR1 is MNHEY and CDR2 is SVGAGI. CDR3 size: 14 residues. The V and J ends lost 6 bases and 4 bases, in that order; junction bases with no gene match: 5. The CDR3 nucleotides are TGTGCCAGCAGACCGGGACAGGGGACCTATGGCTACACCTTC. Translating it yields CASRPGQGTYGYTF.

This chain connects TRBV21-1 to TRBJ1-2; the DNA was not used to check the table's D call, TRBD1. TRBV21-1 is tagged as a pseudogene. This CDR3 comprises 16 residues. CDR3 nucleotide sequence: TGTGCCAGCAGCAAAAATCGGACAGGAGGAGGAAACTGCTACACCTTC. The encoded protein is CASSKNRTGGGNCYTF.

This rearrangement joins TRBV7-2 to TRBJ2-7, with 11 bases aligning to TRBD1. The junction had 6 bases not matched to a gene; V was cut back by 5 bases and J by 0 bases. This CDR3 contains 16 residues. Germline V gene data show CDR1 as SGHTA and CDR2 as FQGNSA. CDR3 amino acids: CASSQTGTGGSYEQYF. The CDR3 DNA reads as TGTGCCAGCAGCCAGACCGGGACAGGGGGCTCCTACGAGCAGTACTTC.

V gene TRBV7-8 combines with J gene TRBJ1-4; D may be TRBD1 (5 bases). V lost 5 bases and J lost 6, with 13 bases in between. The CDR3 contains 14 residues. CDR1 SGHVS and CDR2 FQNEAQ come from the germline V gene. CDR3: CASSRRARDEKLFF. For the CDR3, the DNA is TGTGCCAGCAGCCGAAGGGCCAGGGATGAAAAACTGTTTTTT.

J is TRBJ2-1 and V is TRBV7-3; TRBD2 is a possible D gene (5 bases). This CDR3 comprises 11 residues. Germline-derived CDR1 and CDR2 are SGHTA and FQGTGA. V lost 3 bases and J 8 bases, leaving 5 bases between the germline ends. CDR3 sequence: CASSFGDEQFF. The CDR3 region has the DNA TGTGCCAGCAGCTTCGGGGATGAGCAGTTCTTC.

For the CDR3, the DNA is TGTGCCAGCAGTGTCACACAGGCGAACACCGGGGAGCTGTTTTTT. Encoded protein: CASSVTQANTGELFF. The genes are TRBV25-1 and TRBJ2-2; D might be TRBD1 (5 bases). The germline CDR1 and CDR2 sequences are MGHDK and SYGVNS. Between the trimmed V and J ends, which lost 4 bases and 0 bases, there was a span of 9 bases. The CDR3 extends over 15 amino acids.

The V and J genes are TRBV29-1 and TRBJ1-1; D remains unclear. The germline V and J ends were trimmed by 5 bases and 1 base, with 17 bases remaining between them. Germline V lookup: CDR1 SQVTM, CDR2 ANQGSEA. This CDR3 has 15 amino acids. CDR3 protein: CSVRTPYRENTEAFF. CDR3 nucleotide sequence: TGCAGCGTTCGGACTCCTTATCGGGAGAACACTGAAGCTTTCTTT.

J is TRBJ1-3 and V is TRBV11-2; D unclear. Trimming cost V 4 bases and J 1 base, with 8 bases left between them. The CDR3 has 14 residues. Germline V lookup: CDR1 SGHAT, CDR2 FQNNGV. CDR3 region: CASSWSGSGNTIYF. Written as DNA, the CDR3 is TGTGCCAGCAGCTGGAGTGGATCTGGAAACACCATATATTTT.

CDR3 bases: TGTGCCAGCAGCTTAACCCCGGCCTACGAGCAGTACTTC. It translates to CASSLTPAYEQYF. The gene calls are TRBV7-2 and TRBJ2-7; no definite D call. V was shortened by 2 bases and J by 2 bases, with 7 bases between the two germline ends. CDR3 length: 13 residues. Per germline, CDR1 SGHTA and CDR2 FQGNSA.

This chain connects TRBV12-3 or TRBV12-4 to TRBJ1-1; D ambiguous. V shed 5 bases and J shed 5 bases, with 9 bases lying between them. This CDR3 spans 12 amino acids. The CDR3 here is CASSTQTTEAFF. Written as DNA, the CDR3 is TGTGCCAGCAGTACTCAGACAACTGAAGCTTTCTTT.

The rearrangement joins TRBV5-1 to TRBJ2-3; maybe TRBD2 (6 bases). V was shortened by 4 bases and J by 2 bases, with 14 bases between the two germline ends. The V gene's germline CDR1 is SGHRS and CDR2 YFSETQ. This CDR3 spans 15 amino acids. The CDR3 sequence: CASSTSGPFTDTQYF. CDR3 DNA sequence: TGCGCCAGCAGCACCAGCGGGCCGTTCACAGATACGCAGTATTTT.

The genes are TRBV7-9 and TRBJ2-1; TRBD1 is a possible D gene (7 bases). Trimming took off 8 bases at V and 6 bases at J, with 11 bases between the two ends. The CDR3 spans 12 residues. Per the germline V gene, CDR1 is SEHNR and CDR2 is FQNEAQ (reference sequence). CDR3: CASQGEVNEQFF. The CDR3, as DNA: TGTGCCAGCCAGGGGGAGGTCAATGAGCAGTTCTTC.

This chain's CDR3 is CASTPTGPQETQYF. CDR3 DNA sequence: TGCGCCAGCACCCCGACAGGGCCCCAAGAGACCCAGTACTTC. The chain uses TRBV23-1 and TRBJ2-5; 7 positions agree with TRBD1. TRBV23-1 is sorted into the ORF group, with uncertain function. The V and J ends lost 7 bases and 1 base, in that order; junction bases with no gene match: 6. The length of the CDR3 is 14 residues.

DNA for the CDR3: TGTGCCAGCAGCGTAGACCGACTAGCGTTTGTTGAGCAGTTCTTC. Its translation is CASSVDRLAFVEQFF. The genes are TRBV9 and TRBJ2-1; 8 nucleotides line up with TRBD2. Germline V gene lookup returns CDR1 SGDLS and CDR2 YYNGEE. The CDR3 has 15 residues. V lost 0 bases, J lost 9 bases, and 8 bases stayed unmatched.

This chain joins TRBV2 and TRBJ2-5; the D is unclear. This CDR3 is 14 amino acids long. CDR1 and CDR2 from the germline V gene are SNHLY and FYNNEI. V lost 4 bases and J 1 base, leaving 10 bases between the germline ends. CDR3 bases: TGTGCCAGCAGTGCCGAGGCATTCCAAGAGACCCAGTACTTC. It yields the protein CASSAEAFQETQYF.

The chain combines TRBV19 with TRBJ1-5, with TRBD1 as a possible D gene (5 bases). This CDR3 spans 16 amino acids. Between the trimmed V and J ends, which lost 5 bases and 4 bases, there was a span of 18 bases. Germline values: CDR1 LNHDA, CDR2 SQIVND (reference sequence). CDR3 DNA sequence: TGTGCCAGTAGTTCCGACAGCTTACGGCTAAATCAGCCCCAGCATTTT. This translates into CASSSDSLRLNQPQHF.